The clone carrying this T cell receptor beta chain was recorded many times. The record originates from a study of human T cells and chemical hapten exposure. The time point denotes: patch test 2, 6 weeks after DPC sensitization. Treatment given: therapeutic diphenylcyclopropenone sensitization with weekly scalp DPC. Trimming pared 5 bases from V and 3 bases from J, leaving 10 bases between. This CDR3 contains 13 residues. Germline CDR1 is SGHAT and CDR2 is FQDESV (reference sequence). Each CDR3 protein is one row after TCRdb ran MiXCR on the RACE reads. This table holds about 140,000 distinct CDR3 sequences, roughly 10% found once.

The source of this sequence is a woman aged 45-60 years with alopecia areata. Some clones in this sample may be carry-over from other donors' samples. This chain joins TRBV11-1 and TRBJ1-1; the D is unclear. This specimen was whole blood, taken in connection with sensitization to the hapten diphenylcyclopropenone (DPC). CDR3 region: CASSLIRDTEAFF. For the CDR3, the DNA is TGTGCCAGCAGCCTAATCCGGGACACTGAAGCTTTCTTT.